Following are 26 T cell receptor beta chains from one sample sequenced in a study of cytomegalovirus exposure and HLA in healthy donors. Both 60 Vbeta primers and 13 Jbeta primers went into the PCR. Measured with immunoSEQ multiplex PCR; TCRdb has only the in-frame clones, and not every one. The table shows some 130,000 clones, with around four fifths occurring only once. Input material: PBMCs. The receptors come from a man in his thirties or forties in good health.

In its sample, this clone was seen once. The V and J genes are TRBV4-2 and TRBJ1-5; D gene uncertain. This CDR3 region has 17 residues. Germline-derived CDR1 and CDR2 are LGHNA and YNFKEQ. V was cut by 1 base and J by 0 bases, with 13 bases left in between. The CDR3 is CASSQVEWAYSNQPQHF. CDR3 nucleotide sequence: TGTGCCAGCAGCCAAGTTGAGTGGGCCTATAGCAATCAGCCCCAGCATTTT.

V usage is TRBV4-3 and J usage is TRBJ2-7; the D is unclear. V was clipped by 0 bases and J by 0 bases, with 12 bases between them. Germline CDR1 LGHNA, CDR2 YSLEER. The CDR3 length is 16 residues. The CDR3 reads CASSQDLTPSSYEQYF. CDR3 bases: TGCGCCAGCAGCCAAGATCTGACACCGAGCTCCTACGAGCAGTACTTC.

CDR3 sequence (DNA): TGCGCCAGCAGCTTGGATTTTTCGGGACAACTTAACTATGGCTACACCTTC. Its translation: CASSLDFSGQLNYGYTF. The rearrangement links TRBV5-1 to TRBJ1-2; D is possibly TRBD1 (6 bases). Germline assignment: CDR1 SGHRS and CDR2 YFSETQ. This CDR3 has 17 amino acids. V was shortened by 0 bases and J by 1 base, with 16 bases between the two germline ends.

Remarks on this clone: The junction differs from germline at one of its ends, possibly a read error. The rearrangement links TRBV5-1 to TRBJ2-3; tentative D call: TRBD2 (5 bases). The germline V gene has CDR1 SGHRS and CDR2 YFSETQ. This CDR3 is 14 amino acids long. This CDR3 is CASSREQNLDTQYF. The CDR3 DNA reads TGCGCAAGCAGCCGGGAACAGAACTTAGATACGCAGTATTTT.

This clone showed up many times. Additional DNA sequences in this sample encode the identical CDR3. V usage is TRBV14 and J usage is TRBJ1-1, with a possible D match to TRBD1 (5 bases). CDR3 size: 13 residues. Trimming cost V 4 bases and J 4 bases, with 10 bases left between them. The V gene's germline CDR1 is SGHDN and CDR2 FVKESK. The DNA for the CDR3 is TGTGCCAGCAGCCCCCAGGGATTCACTGAAGCTTTCTTT. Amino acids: CASSPQGFTEAFF.

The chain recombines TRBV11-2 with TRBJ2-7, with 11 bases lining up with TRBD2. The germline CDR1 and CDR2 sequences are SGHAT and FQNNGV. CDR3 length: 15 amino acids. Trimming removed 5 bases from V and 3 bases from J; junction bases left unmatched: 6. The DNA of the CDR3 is TGTGCCAGCAGCCGGGGACTAGCGGACCGCTACGAGCAGTACTTC. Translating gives CASSRGLADRYEQYF.

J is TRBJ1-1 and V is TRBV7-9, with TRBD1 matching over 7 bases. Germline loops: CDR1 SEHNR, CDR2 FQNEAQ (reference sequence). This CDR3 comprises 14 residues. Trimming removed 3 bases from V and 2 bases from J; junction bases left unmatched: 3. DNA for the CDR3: TGTGCCAGCAGCTTGGGGGACAGTAACACTGAAGCTTTCTTT. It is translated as CASSLGDSNTEAFF.

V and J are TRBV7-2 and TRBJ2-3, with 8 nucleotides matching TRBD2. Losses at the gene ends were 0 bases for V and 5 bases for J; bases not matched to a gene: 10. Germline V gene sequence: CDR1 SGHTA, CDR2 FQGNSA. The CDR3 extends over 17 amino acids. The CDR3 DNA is TGTGCCAGCAGCTTAGCACCAGCGGGAGACCCCCGAGATACGCAGTATTTT. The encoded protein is CASSLAPAGDPRDTQYF.

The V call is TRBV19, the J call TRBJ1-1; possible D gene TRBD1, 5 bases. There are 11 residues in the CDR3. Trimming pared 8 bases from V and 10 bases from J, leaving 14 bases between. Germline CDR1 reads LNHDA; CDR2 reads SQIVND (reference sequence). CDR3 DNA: TGTGCCAGTGAGGTCCCCGGGGGAGCTTTCTTT. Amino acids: CASEVPGGAFF.

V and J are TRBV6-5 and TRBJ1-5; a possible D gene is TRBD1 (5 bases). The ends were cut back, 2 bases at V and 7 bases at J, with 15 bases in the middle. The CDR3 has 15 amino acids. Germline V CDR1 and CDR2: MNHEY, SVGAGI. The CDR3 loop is CASSYLPGGSQPQHF. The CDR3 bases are TGTGCCAGCAGTTACCTACCGGGGGGTAGCCAGCCCCAGCATTTT.

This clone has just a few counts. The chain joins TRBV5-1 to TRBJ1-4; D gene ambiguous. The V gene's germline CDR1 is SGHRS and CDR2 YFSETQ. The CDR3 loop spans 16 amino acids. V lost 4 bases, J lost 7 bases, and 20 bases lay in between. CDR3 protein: CASSDRILEGREKLFF. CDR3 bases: TGCGCCAGCAGCGACCGAATCCTGGAGGGTCGTGAAAAACTGTTTTTT. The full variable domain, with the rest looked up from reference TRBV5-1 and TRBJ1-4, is KAGVTQTPRYLIKTRGQQVTLSCSPISGHRSVSWYQQTPGQGLQFLFEYFSETQRNKGNFPGRFSGRQFSNSRSEMNVSTLELGDSALYLCASSDRILEGREKLFFGSGTQLSVL.

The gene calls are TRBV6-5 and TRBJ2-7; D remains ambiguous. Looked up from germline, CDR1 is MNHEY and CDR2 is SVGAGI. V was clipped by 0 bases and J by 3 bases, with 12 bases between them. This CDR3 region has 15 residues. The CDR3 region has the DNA TGTGCCAGCAGTTACTCGTGGCGGCTTGGCTACGAGCAGTACTTC. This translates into CASSYSWRLGYEQYF.

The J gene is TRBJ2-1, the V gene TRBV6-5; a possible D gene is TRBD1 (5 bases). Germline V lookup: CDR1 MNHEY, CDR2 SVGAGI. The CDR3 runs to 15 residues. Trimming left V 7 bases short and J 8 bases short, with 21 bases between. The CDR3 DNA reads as TGTGCCAGCACCCTAGGGGTGGGCTCCGTGGATGAGCAGTTCTTC. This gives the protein CASTLGVGSVDEQFF.

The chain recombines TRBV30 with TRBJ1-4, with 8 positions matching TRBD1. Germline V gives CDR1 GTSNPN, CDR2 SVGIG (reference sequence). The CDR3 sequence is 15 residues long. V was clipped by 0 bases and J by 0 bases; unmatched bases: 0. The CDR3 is CAWSVTGATNEKLFF. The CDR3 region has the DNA TGTGCCTGGAGTGTGACAGGGGCAACTAATGAAAAACTGTTTTTT.

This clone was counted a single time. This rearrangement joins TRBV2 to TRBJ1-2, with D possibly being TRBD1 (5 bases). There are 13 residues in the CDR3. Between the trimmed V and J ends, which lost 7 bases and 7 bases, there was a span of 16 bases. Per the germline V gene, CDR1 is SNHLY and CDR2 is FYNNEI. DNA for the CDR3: TGTGCCAGCAAAGGGGACTCTGGTTTTGGCTACACCTTC. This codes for CASKGDSGFGYTF.

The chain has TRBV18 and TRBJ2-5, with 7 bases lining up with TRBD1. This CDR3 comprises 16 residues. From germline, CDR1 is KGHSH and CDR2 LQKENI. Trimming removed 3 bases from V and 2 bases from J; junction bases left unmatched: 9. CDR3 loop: CASSPRQGLDQETQYF. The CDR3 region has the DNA TGTGCCAGCTCACCTCGACAGGGTCTGGATCAAGAGACCCAGTACTTC.

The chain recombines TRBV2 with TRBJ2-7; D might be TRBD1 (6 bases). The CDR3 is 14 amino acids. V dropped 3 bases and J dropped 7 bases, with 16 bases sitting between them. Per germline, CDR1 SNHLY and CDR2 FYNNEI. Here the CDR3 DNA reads TGTGCCAGCAGTGACATGGGGGCTTGGGGTGAGCAGTACTTC. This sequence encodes CASSDMGAWGEQYF.

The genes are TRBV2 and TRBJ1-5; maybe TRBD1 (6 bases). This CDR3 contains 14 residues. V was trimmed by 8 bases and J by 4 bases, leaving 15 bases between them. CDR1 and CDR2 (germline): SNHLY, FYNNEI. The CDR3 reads CASCAGRGNQPQHF. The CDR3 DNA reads TGTGCCAGCTGTGCCGGGAGGGGGAATCAGCCCCAGCATTTT.

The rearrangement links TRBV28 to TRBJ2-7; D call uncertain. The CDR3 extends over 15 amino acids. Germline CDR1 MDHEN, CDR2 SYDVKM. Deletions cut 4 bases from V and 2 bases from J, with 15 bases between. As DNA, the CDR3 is TGTGCCAGCAGTTCGCCGGGTGGCCCCCCCTACGAGCAGTACTTC. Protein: CASSSPGGPPYEQYF. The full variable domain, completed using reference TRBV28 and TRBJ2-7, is DVKVTQSSRYLVKRTGEKVFLECVQDMDHENMFWYRQDPGLGLRLIYFSYDVKMKEKGDIPEGYSVSREKKERFSLILESASTNQTSMYLCASSSPGGPPYEQYFGPGTRLTVT.

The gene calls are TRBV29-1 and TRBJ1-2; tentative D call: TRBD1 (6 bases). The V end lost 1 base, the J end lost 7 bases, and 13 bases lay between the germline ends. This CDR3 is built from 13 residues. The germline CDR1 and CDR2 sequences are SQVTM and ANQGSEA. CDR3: CSVEGSGGGGYTF. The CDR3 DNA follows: TGCAGCGTTGAAGGGTCGGGGGGCGGTGGCTACACCTTC. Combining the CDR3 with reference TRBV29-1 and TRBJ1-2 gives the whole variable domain SAVISQKPSRDICQRGTSLTIQCQVDSQVTMMFWYRQQPGQSLTLIATANQGSEATYESGFVIDKFPISRPNLTFSTLTVSNMSPEDSSIYLCSVEGSGGGGYTFGSGTRLTVV.

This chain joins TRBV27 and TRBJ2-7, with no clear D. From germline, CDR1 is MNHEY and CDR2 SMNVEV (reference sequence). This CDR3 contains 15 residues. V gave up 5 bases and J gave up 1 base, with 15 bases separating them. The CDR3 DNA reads TGTGCCAGCAGTCCACCCTCGCGGAATTCCTACGAGCAGTACTTC. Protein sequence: CASSPPSRNSYEQYF.

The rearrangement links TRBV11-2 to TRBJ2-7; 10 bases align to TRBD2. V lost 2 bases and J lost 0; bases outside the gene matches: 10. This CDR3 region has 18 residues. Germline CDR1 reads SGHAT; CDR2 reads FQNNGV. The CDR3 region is CASSLIGTGTSASYEQYF. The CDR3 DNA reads TGTGCCAGCAGCTTAATAGGGACCGGGACTAGCGCCTCCTACGAGCAGTACTTC.

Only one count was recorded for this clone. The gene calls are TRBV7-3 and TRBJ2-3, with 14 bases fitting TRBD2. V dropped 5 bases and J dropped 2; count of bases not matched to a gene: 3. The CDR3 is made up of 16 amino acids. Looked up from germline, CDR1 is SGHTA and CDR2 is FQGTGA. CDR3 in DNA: TGTGCCAGCAGCGTGGGACTAGCGGGAGCCACAGATACGCAGTATTTT. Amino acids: CASSVGLAGATDTQYF.

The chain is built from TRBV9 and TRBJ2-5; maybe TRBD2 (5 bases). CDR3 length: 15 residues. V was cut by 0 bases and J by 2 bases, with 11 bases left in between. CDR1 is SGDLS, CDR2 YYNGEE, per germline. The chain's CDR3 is CASSVDGSTQETQYF. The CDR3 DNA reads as TGTGCCAGCAGCGTAGATGGGAGCACGCAAGAGACCCAGTACTTC.

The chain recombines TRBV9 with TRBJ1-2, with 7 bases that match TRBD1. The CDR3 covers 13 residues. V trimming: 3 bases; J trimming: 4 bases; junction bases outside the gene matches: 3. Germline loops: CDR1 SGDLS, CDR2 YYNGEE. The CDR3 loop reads CASSGQGGYGYTF. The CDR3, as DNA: TGTGCCAGCAGCGGACAGGGTGGCTATGGCTACACCTTC.

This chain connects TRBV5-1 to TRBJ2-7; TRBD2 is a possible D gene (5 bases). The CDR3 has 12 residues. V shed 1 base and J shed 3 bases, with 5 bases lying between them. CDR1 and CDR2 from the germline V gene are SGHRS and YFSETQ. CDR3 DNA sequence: TGCGCCAGCAGCTTGCGGGGCTACGAGCAGTACTTC. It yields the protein CASSLRGYEQYF.